The sequence of this T cell receptor (beta chain) was determined in a study of blood T cell repertoires in COVID-19 (dated by TCRdb to the early 2020s). Broadly, across the study: Samples from collaborators originated in the United States, Italy and Spain and spanned both the acute and convalescent phases of COVID-19. The prospective study material was composed of cDNA or gDNA derived from T cells, B-cell-depleted T cells, or PBMCs. The dataset comprised deeply sampled blood TCRbeta repertoires from subjects exposed to, actively infected with, or recovered from COVID-19. The repertoires were released in a freely available public database meant as a resource for research on the immune response to SARS-CoV-2. The samples were drawn from the first 160 participants of the ongoing ImmuneRACE study and from over 950 subjects provided by 6 global collaborators. Nearly every sample came with metadata listing a de-identified subject ID, COVID-19 status, age in years and sex. Where HLA class I and class II types were available, the types were taken from metadata supplied by the sample provider, not from assay-based typing.

Study-level results and caveats: Clinical and demographic metadata were provided uncurated, with the amount varying by source and participant.

As concerns this clone: The specificity of this receptor is unknown. Base qualities are missing; no much larger clone stands one base away.

TCRbeta CDR3 regions were amplified from genomic DNA by means of the immunoSEQ Assay, a bias-controlled multiplex PCR. Regarding the original processing steps: Nucleated cell counts per sample were estimated from amplification of reference gene primers within the assay. To quantify the absolute abundance of each unique TCRbeta CDR3 rearrangement, sequence reads were collapsed and filtered. For each sample, productive Simpson clonality was calculated as the square root of Simpson's diversity index over productive rearrangements. Entries here come from immuneACCESS through TCRdb and include only in-frame sequences with V and J called. Some clones fail to appear in such tables; in the studies checked, an unresolved V gene covers under half of the shortfall, and the cause of the remainder is unknown. Clonal size and the V and J genes are those of that table, whereas D and trimming came from the DNA. The sample records about 150,000 clones, more than 85% of which are singletons. Of the sample, less than 3% is held by the ten largest clones.

Collaborating institutions collected whole blood in K2EDTA tubes following their own protocols. Collaborator samples were shipped for TCRbeta analysis as frozen whole blood, isolated PBMCs, or DNA extracted from either sample type. Via the germline V gene, CDR1 is MNHEY and CDR2 SVGEGT. The CDR3 runs 12 residues from the cysteine to the phenylalanine. Solely the CDR3 DNA is kept, with 36 bases framed from the first base. Relative to germline, V is missing 6 bases and J is missing 6 bases, with 2 bases of the junction outside any gene match. The chain is encoded by TRBV6-2 or TRBV6-3 joined to TRBJ2-1; TRBD2 aligns with 7 central bases. The sequence was collected from a man between 60 and 70 years old with active or convalescent COVID-19. Material: peripheral blood. The CDR3 protein is CASRPSGNEQFF. The DNA is TGTGCCAGCAGACCTAGCGGCAATGAGCAGTTCTTC.